These T cell receptor beta chains were read from a single sample in a study of blood T cells in healthy people across ages. MiXCR was run by TCRdb on the 5' RACE reads, yielding one entry per CDR3 protein. The sample has around 1,900,000 distinct CDR3 sequences; 30% to 40% are singletons. Input material: blood. The origin of the receptors is a human donor in good health. Both conserved end residues are part of each CDR3. Each record gives: J gene, clone size, D gene, CDR3 length, V gene, CDR3 DNA, CDR3 protein. The D gene is left open where the match is weak. The size of a clone is reported for some rows only, either as once, few or many, or as a class for expanded clones.

j_call: TRBJ2-7; clone_size: .; d_call: .; cdr3_length: 14; v_call: TRBV20-1; cdr3_nt: TGCAGTGCTAGTACGGAGGGTAAGGGCTACGAGCAGTACTTC; cdr3_aa: CSASTEGKGYEQYF
j_call: TRBJ2-7; clone_size: .; d_call: TRBD1; cdr3_length: 14; v_call: TRBV19; cdr3_nt: TGTGCCAGTAGTATCTCGATTACAGGGGACGAGCAGTACTTC; cdr3_aa: CASSISITGDEQYF
j_call: TRBJ2-7; clone_size: few; d_call: .; cdr3_length: 13; v_call: TRBV4-1; cdr3_nt: TGCGCCAGCAGCCACCCGGGGGGCCACGAGCAGTACTTC; cdr3_aa: CASSHPGGHEQYF
j_call: TRBJ1-1; clone_size: .; d_call: .; cdr3_length: 13; v_call: TRBV29-1; cdr3_nt: TGCAGCGTTGAACCGGCCGGGGGGGGACCTGCTTTCTTT; cdr3_aa: CSVEPAGGGPAFF
j_call: TRBJ1-2; clone_size: .; d_call: .; cdr3_length: 14; v_call: TRBV29-1; cdr3_nt: TGCAGCGTTGATTTGCCGCAGGGACGTCTGAGCTACACCTTC; cdr3_aa: CSVDLPQGRLSYTF
j_call: TRBJ2-7; clone_size: few; d_call: .; cdr3_length: 13; v_call: TRBV20-1; cdr3_nt: TGCAGTGCCCACAAGGGGGGCGGCAACGAGCAGTACTTC; cdr3_aa: CSAHKGGGNEQYF
j_call: TRBJ2-3; clone_size: .; d_call: .; cdr3_length: 13; v_call: TRBV11-3; cdr3_nt: TGTGTCAGCAGCTCGGACAGTTGTGGTACGCAGTATTTT; cdr3_aa: CVSSSDSCGTQYF
j_call: TRBJ1-6; clone_size: once; d_call: .; cdr3_length: 18; v_call: TRBV9; cdr3_nt: TGTGCCAGCAGCGGACTCCGGGACTCGAGCTCCTATAATTCACCCCTCCACTTT; cdr3_aa: CASSGLRDSSSYNSPLHF
j_call: TRBJ2-1; clone_size: .; d_call: .; cdr3_length: 15; v_call: TRBV6-2/TRBV6-3; cdr3_nt: TGTGCCAGCAGTTTAGGACACGGGGGCTACAATGAGCAGTTCTTC; cdr3_aa: CASSLGHGGYNEQFF
j_call: TRBJ2-1; clone_size: .; d_call: TRBD2; cdr3_length: 19; v_call: TRBV6-2/TRBV6-3; cdr3_nt: TGTGCCAGCAACTCTGGATGGGTAGCGGGGGGCCCCGTCGCGAATGAGCAGTTCTTC; cdr3_aa: CASNSGWVAGGPVANEQFF